This T cell receptor beta chain derives from a study of control samples from healthy donors and cancer patients. Germline values: CDR1 WNHNN, CDR2 SYGVQD (reference sequence). The CDR3 has 14 residues. With V trimmed by 4 bases and J by 4 bases, 6 bases remained unmatched. Here immunoSEQ multiplex PCR was the method, and the copy in TCRdb shows in-frame clones only, minus some. The sample holds about 150,000 clones, more than 85% seen once. The V gene is TRBV10-1, the J gene TRBJ1-2, with 7 bases fitting TRBD1. This TCR was sampled from a man aged 25 to 40 in good health. The sequenced material came from blood. CDR3: CASSANRGGYGYTF. As DNA, the CDR3 is TGCGCCAGCAGTGCGAACAGGGGAGGCTATGGCTACACCTTC.